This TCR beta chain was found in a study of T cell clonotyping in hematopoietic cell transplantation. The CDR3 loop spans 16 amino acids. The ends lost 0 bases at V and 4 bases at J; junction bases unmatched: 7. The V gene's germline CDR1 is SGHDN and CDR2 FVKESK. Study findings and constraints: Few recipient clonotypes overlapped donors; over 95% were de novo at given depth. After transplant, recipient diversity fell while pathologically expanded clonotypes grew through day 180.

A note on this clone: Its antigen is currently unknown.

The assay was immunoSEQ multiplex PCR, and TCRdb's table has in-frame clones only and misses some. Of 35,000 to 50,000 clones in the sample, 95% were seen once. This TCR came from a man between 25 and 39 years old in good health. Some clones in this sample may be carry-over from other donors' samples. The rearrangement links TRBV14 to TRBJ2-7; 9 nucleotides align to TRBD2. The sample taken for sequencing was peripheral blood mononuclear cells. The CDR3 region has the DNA TGTGCCAGCAGCCAAGAGTTGGGACTAGCTCTTTACGAGCAGTACTTC. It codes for CASSQELGLALYEQYF.